Following are 13 T cell receptor beta chains from one sample sequenced in a study of T cell responses to AZD1222 COVID-19 vaccine (dated by TCRdb to about 2021). The time point tag for this specimen amounts to: about 28 days (+/-7) after the second vaccine dose. Per the publication, the treatment or condition label means: meningococcal conjugate vaccine given as trial control. Libraries were built with the immunoSEQ multiplex PCR assay. Drawn from immuneACCESS, this table holds only the in-frame rearrangements with V and J called that TCRdb kept. Clones are partly lost; checked studies trace under half to an unresolved V gene and leave the rest unexplained. The sample table contains tens of thousands of clones; only one count was recorded for 88% of them. Jointly, the top ten make up over 8% of the sample. The sequenced sample was peripheral blood, obtained 28 days after the second dose of the MenACWY control vaccine. The receptors derive from an adult who received the MenACWY meningococcal vaccine as a control.

The chain has TRBV7-2 and TRBJ1-4; possible D gene TRBD1, 5 bases. Germline CDR1 reads SGHTA; CDR2 reads FQGNSA. Trimming left V 4 bases short and J 5 bases short, with 17 bases between. This CDR3 is built from 16 residues. CDR3 in DNA: TGTGCCAGCAGCTACAATGCCGGGACGGGAAATGAAAAACTGTTTTTT. Residues: CASSYNAGTGNEKLFF.

This chain connects TRBV19 to TRBJ2-6; the D gene is possibly TRBD1 (6 bases). Looked up from germline, CDR1 is LNHDA and CDR2 is SQIVND (reference sequence). There are 15 residues in the CDR3. The ends were cut back, 3 bases at V and 4 bases at J, with 10 bases in the middle. Written as DNA, the CDR3 is TGTGCCAGTAGTATCCAGGGGACAGGGGCCAACGTCCTGACTTTC. It specifies CASSIQGTGANVLTF.

The chain is built from TRBV19 and TRBJ1-2; D possibly corresponds to TRBD1 (5 bases). V lost 6 bases and J lost 4, with 12 bases in between. Germline V gene sequence: CDR1 LNHDA, CDR2 SQIVND (reference sequence). The CDR3 contains 13 residues. The CDR3 sequence: CASSPGGVYGYTF. Written as DNA, the CDR3 is TGTGCCAGTAGCCCCGGGGGGGTCTATGGCTACACCTTC.

The chain links TRBV6-2 or TRBV6-3 to TRBJ2-5; D gene ambiguous. Germline CDR1 reads MNHEY; CDR2 reads SVGEGT. The CDR3 extends over 14 amino acids. Between the trimmed V and J ends, which lost 0 bases and 4 bases, there was a span of 9 bases. The CDR3 here is CASSYSILIETQYF. The DNA for the CDR3 is TGTGCCAGCAGTTACTCAATTCTTATAGAGACCCAGTACTTC.

The chain uses TRBV5-1 and TRBJ2-2; perhaps TRBD2 as D (6 bases). V lost 0 bases and J lost 6, with 9 bases in between. This CDR3 has 14 residues. Germline V gene data show CDR1 as SGHRS and CDR2 as YFSETQ. Here the CDR3 reads CASSLDGGAGELFF. CDR3 DNA sequence: TGCGCCAGCAGCTTGGACGGGGGTGCCGGGGAGCTGTTTTTT.

The rearrangement links TRBV3-1 (or the pseudogene TRBV3-2) to TRBJ1-1; TRBD1 is a possible D gene (6 bases). The V end lost 7 bases, the J end lost 1 base, and 13 bases lay between the germline ends. Germline lookup yields CDR1 LGHDT and CDR2 YNNKEL (reference sequence). The CDR3 has 14 amino acids. The CDR3 here is CASTGQSTNTEAFF. For the CDR3, the DNA is TGTGCCAGCACCGGACAGAGCACGAACACTGAAGCTTTCTTT.

The chain links TRBV29-1 to TRBJ2-5, with D perhaps TRBD2 (7 bases). The V end lost 7 bases, the J end lost 7 bases, and 22 bases lay between the germline ends. The CDR3 is 14 amino acids. Germline V CDR1 and CDR2: SQVTM, ANQGSEA. The DNA of the CDR3 is TGCAGCGCCGACCGGGAACAGGGAGGGTGGACCCAGTACTTC. Residues: CSADREQGGWTQYF.

The rearrangement links TRBV27 to TRBJ1-4; no clear D gene. The V end lost 5 bases, the J end lost 0 bases, and 7 bases lay between the germline ends. The CDR3 loop spans 14 amino acids. Germline V gene lookup returns CDR1 MNHEY and CDR2 SMNVEV (reference sequence). CDR3 loop: CASSEIATNEKLFF. The CDR3 DNA reads TGTGCCAGCAGTGAGATTGCAACTAATGAAAAACTGTTTTTT.

The chain links TRBV5-1 to TRBJ2-2, with TRBD1 as a possible D gene (6 bases). V lost 4 bases, J lost 0 bases, and 10 bases lay in between. The CDR3 is 15 amino acids. The V gene's germline CDR1 is SGHRS and CDR2 YFSETQ. The CDR3 protein is CASSQDSANTGELFF. Here the CDR3 DNA reads TGCGCCAGCAGCCAGGACAGCGCGAACACCGGGGAGCTGTTTTTT.

CDR3 residues: CASSPQQAGLWNEQFF. The CDR3 nucleotides are TGTGCCAGCAGCCCCCAGCAGGCGGGGCTGTGGAATGAGCAGTTCTTC. This rearrangement joins TRBV7-2 to TRBJ2-1; D is possibly TRBD2 (6 bases). The CDR3 consists of 16 residues. V was cut by 5 bases and J by 7 bases, with 21 bases left in between. Per the germline V gene, CDR1 is SGHTA and CDR2 is FQGNSA.

The chain is built from TRBV9 and TRBJ2-7, with unresolved D. The CDR3 runs to 14 residues. V was cut by 0 bases and J by 4 bases, with 11 bases left in between. Looked up from germline, CDR1 is SGDLS and CDR2 is YYNGEE. In nucleotides, the CDR3 is TGTGCCAGCAGCGTAGAGGCAGACGTTTACGAGCAGTACTTC. Translated: CASSVEADVYEQYF.

V usage is TRBV9 and J usage is TRBJ2-3; D gene unclear. The germline V gene has CDR1 SGDLS and CDR2 YYNGEE. The CDR3 sequence is 16 residues long. The V end lost 1 base, the J end lost 1 base, and 13 bases lay between the germline ends. In nucleotides, the CDR3 is TGTGCCAGCAGCGTATTCGGAATAGACGGCACAGATACGCAGTATTTT. Its translation is CASSVFGIDGTDTQYF. The full variable domain, in which reference TRBV9 and TRBJ2-3 provide the parts outside the CDR3, is DSGVTQTPKHLITATGQRVTLRCSPRSGDLSVYWYQQSLDQGLQFLIQYYNGEERAKGNILERFSAQQFPDLHSELNLSSLELGDSALYFCASSVFGIDGTDTQYFGPGTRLTVL.

The rearrangement joins TRBV25-1 to TRBJ1-6; D is perhaps TRBD1 (5 bases). Germline V gives CDR1 MGHDK, CDR2 SYGVNS. Trimming left V 2 bases short and J 7 bases short, with 15 bases between. This CDR3 comprises 16 residues. DNA for the CDR3: TGTGCCAGCAGTGAACGATCCGGGACCGGGAATTCACCCCTCCACTTT. Protein product: CASSERSGTGNSPLHF.